Listed here are 7 T cell receptor beta chains from one sample, sequenced in a study of CD8 T cells in ankylosing spondylitis (dated by TCRdb to about 2017). Library preparation employed 5' RACE. The instrument given in TCRdb is Illumina HiSeq 2500. TCRdb trimmed the raw reads at Q25, called clones with MiXCR and kept productive beta chains. Every entry covers one CDR3 protein and lists the most common genes and DNA from its rows. The sample table shows over 200,000 distinct CDR3 sequences, and more than 9% are seen once. The ten most abundant clones make up roughly a fifth of the sample. The sequenced sample consisted of blood, either unsorted or a sorted T cell fraction (not recorded which). These receptors were collected from a male donor with ankylosing spondylitis or in good health (not recorded which).

There are many counts of this clonotype. J is TRBJ1-1 and V is TRBV6-1; weak D call: TRBD1 (5 bases). Trimming removed 7 bases at V and 0 bases at J, with 18 bases between. The CDR3 loop spans 16 amino acids. Germline V gene lookup returns CDR1 MNHNS and CDR2 SASEGT. CDR3 region: CASTGDEIRLNTEAFF. The CDR3 DNA follows: TGTGCCAGCACGGGGGATGAAATCCGATTGAACACTGAAGCTTTCTTT.

This rearrangement joins TRBV19 to TRBJ2-1; TRBD2 matches at 7 bases. Germline CDR1 and CDR2: LNHDA and SQIVND (reference sequence). V lost 7 bases to trimming and J lost 5 bases; unmatched junction nucleotides: 11. This CDR3 has 15 amino acids. The CDR3 nucleotides read TGTGCCAGTACCCCGAGGGGACTACACAACAATGAGCAGTTCTTC. Its translation: CASTPRGLHNNEQFF. The entire variable domain, with the rest obtained from reference TRBV19 and TRBJ2-1, is as follows: DGGITQSPKYLFRKEGQNVTLSCEQNLNHDAMYWYRQDPGQGLRLIYYSQIVNDFQKGDIAEGYSVSREKKESFPLTVTSAQKNPTAFYLCASTPRGLHNNEQFFGPGTRLTVL.

This clonotype was seen repeatedly, ten times or more. This chain connects TRBV5-1 to TRBJ1-1; D is ambiguous. The CDR3 runs to 13 residues. V was pared by 5 bases and J by 2 bases, with 10 bases between. Germline V gives CDR1 SGHRS, CDR2 YFSETQ. CDR3 in amino acids: CASSNTQNTEAFF. The CDR3 DNA follows: TGCGCCAGCAGTAACACCCAAAACACTGAAGCTTTCTTT.

The DNA of the CDR3 is TGTGCCAGCAGCTTAACAGACAGGGTAGACCTTACCTACGAGCAGTACTTC. Amino acids: CASSLTDRVDLTYEQYF. This sequence joins TRBV7-2 and TRBJ2-7; 7 nucleotides match TRBD1. V shed 2 bases and J 2 bases; nucleotides not matched to a gene: 12. The CDR3 length is 17 residues. Per the germline V gene, CDR1 is SGHTA and CDR2 is FQGNSA.

Note on this clonotype: The junction differs from germline at one of its ends, possibly a read error. The chain links TRBV6-1 to TRBJ1-1; D is possibly TRBD1 (5 bases). This CDR3 has 13 residues. Germline V lookup: CDR1 MNHNS, CDR2 SASEGT. The CDR3 region is CASSPTRGTEASF. CDR3 coding DNA: TGTGCCAGCAGTCCAACGCGGGGGACTGAAGCTTCCTTT.

About this clonotype: One junction end does not reproduce the germline sequence, and a read error may be involved. The rearrangement links TRBV5-8 to TRBJ2-3; TRBD2 matches 8 bases. CDR1 is SGHTS, CDR2 YDEGEE, per germline. CDR3 length: 17 residues. The CDR3 here is CASSLAPGGPSPDTQYF. Here the CDR3 DNA reads TGTGCGAGCAGCTTGGCCCCGGGGGGGCCTAGCCCAGATACGCAGTATTTT.

The sample holds a few counts of this clonotype. V is TRBV7-6 and J is TRBJ1-4; D is unresolved. Trimming removed 1 base from V and 0 bases from J, with 9 bases in between. Germline V gene data show CDR1 as SGHVS and CDR2 as FNYEAQ. CDR3 length: 16 amino acids. The CDR3 protein is CASSLVSPATNEKLFF. The CDR3, as DNA: TGTGCCAGCAGCTTAGTGTCGCCTGCAACTAATGAAAAACTGTTTTTT.